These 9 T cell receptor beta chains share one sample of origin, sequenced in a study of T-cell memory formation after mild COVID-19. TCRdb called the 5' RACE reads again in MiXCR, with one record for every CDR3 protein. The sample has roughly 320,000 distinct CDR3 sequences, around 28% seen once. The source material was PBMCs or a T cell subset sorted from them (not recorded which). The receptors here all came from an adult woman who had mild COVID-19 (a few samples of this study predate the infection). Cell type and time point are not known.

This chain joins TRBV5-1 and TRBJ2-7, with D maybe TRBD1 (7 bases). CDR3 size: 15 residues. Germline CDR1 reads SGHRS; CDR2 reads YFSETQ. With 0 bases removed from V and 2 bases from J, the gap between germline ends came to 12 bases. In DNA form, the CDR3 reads TGCGCCAGCAGCTTGGACGCGGGACAGACCTACGAGCAGTACTTC. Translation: CASSLDAGQTYEQYF.

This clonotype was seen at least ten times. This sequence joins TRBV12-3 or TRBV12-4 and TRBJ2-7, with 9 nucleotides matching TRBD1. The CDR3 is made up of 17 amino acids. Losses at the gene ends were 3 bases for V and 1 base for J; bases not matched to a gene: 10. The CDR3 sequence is CASSLGMTGTGSYEQYF. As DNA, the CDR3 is TGTGCCAGCAGTTTGGGGATGACGGGGACAGGGTCCTACGAGCAGTACTTC.

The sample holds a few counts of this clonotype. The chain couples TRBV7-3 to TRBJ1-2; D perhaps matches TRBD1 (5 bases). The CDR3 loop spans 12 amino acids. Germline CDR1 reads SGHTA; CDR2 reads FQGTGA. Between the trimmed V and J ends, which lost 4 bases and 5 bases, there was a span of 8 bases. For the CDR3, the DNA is TGTGCCAGCAGCTCGACAGTTTATGGCTACACCTTC. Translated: CASSSTVYGYTF.

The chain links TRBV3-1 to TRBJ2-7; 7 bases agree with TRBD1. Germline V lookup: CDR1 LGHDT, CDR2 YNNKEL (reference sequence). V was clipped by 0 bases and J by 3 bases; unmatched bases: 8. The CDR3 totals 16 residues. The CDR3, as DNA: TGTGCCAGCAGCCAAGAAGGACAGGAAAAGGGCTACGAGCAGTACTTC. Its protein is CASSQEGQEKGYEQYF.

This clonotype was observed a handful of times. The CDR3 DNA follows: TGCAGCGTTGAATTAGCGGGAGTTTTCAATGAGCAGTTCTTC. Translated, it gives CSVELAGVFNEQFF. The chain uses TRBV29-1 and TRBJ2-1, with 9 bases lining up with TRBD2. With 2 bases clipped from V and 6 bases from J, the junction kept 5 bases outside the gene matches. Germline-derived CDR1 and CDR2 are SQVTM and ANQGSEA. This CDR3 has 14 amino acids.

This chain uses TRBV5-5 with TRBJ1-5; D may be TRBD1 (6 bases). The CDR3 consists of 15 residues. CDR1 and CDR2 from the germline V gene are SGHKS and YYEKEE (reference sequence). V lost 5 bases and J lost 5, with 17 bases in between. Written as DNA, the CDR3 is TGTGCCAGCAGTTCCTTGAGGGGGTCTGATCAGCCCCAGCATTTT. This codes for CASSSLRGSDQPQHF.

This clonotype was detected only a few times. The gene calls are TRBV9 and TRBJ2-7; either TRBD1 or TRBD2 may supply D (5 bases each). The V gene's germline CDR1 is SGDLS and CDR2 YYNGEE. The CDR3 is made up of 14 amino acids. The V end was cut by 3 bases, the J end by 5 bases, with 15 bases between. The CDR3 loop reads CASSASSGTHEQYF. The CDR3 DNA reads TGTGCCAGCAGCGCAAGCTCAGGGACCCACGAGCAGTACTTC.

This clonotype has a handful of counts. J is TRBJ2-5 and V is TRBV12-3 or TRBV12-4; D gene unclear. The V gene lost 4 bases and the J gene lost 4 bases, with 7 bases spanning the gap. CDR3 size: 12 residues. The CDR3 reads CASSSTGETQYF. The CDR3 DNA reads TGTGCCAGCAGTTCTACCGGAGAGACCCAGTACTTC.

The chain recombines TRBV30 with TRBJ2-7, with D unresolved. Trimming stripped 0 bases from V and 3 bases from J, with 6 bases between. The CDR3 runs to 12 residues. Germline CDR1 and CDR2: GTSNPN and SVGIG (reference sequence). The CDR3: CAWSVRVYEQYF. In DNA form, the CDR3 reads TGTGCCTGGAGTGTACGTGTCTACGAGCAGTACTTC.